Listed below are T cell receptor beta chains from one sample, sequenced in a study of T cell responses to AZD1222 COVID-19 vaccine. The protocol was immunoSEQ multiplex PCR, while the TCRdb copy is restricted to in-frame clones and leaves out a portion. This table has about 160,000 clones, around 93% appearing once. Here the sequenced sample was peripheral blood, taken on day 0 of AZD1222 vaccination. These TCRs come from an adult in good health. Both conserved end residues are part of each CDR3. Fields, in order: J gene, V gene, clone size, CDR3 protein. The size of a clone is reported for some rows only, either as once, few or many, or as a class for expanded clones.

>TRBJ2-2|TRBV5-1|NA
CASSLDGPGELFF
>TRBJ1-6|TRBV30|NA
CAWSVLGRLLSSPLHF
>TRBJ1-5|TRBV19|NA
CASSRLPGQGNQPQHF
>TRBJ1-5|TRBV28|NA
CASSPIRAGNQPQHF
>TRBJ2-3|TRBV28|once
CASLSGGVGDTQYF
>TRBJ2-1|TRBV5-6|NA
CASSFPPRGHNEQFF
>TRBJ1-5|TRBV7-9|NA
CASNQGRGAINGNQPQHF
>TRBJ2-1|TRBV6-2/TRBV6-3|NA
CASSLAGTIREQFF
>TRBJ1-3|TRBV10-3|once
CAINPGQSGNTIYF
>TRBJ1-2|TRBV5-1|NA
CASSPQGWEDGYTF
>TRBJ2-6|TRBV15|NA
CATSSSIRGSGANVLTF
>TRBJ2-1|TRBV5-5|once
CASLRSGAGGEQFF
>TRBJ1-1|TRBV28|NA
CASIPLRGGGQGWSTEAFF
>TRBJ1-4|TRBV30|NA
CAWSRPGVGEKLFF
>TRBJ1-5|TRBV28|NA
CASSPGQGSYQPQHF
>TRBJ1-2|TRBV19|NA
CASSMSGSKGPSF
>TRBJ2-7|TRBV14|NA
CASSQLSTTGTGTYEQYF
>TRBJ2-7|TRBV7-6|once
CASSAYGSPLEQYF
>TRBJ2-7|TRBV5-6|NA
CASSLEGSGGYSYEQYF
>TRBJ2-7|TRBV29-1|NA
CSVEVSGGTSYEQYF
>TRBJ1-2|TRBV7-2|NA
CASSPGLQGNYGYTF
>TRBJ1-1|TRBV30|NA
CAWSVLGRSGGTEAFF
>TRBJ1-1|TRBV9|NA
CASSVVAQGGDTEAFF
>TRBJ1-4|TRBV9|NA
CASSVVPDEKLFF
>TRBJ1-5|TRBV5-8|NA
CASSWTGVGQPQHF
>TRBJ1-2|TRBV6-6|NA
CASSVRYGYTF
>TRBJ2-7|TRBV19|NA
CASSSSSGSQYEQYF
>TRBJ2-2|TRBV5-1|NA
CASSSGPGNTGELFF
>TRBJ1-5|TRBV28|NA
CASSDRGKQPQHF
>TRBJ1-1|TRBV2|NA
CASSETGVFNTEAFF
>TRBJ1-2|TRBV5-6|NA
CASSLATNNYGYTF
>TRBJ2-3|TRBV2|NA
CASRPGQTRDTQYF
>TRBJ1-5|TRBV28|NA
CASWDSNQPQHF
>TRBJ2-1|TRBV6-4|once
CASSPAPGYNEQFF
>TRBJ1-4|TRBV27|NA
CASSPAGGRGEKLFF
>TRBJ2-3|TRBV7-3|NA
CASSLMSATTDTQYF
>TRBJ1-1|TRBV28|NA
CASNNPVSTEAFF
>TRBJ2-1|TRBV30|NA
CAWSASRGVYNEQFF
>TRBJ1-4|TRBV19|NA
CASSIATGWGEKLFF
>TRBJ1-1|TRBV6-1|NA
CASSEHLNTEAFF
>TRBJ1-2|TRBV5-4|NA
CASSPGPGPNYGYTF
>TRBJ1-5|TRBV2|NA
CASSDSTVKPQHF
>TRBJ2-1|TRBV5-1|few
CASSPVRGKNEQFF
>TRBJ1-5|TRBV30|NA
CAWSGRQTFNQPQHF
>TRBJ1-1|TRBV23-1|NA
CASSQSGTGGDHEAFF
>TRBJ1-2|TRBV28|NA
CASSSTVYYGYTF
>TRBJ2-3|TRBV10-1|NA
CASSEGSGTPSLYF
>TRBJ1-2|TRBV12-3/TRBV12-4|NA
CASSLRESYGYTF
>TRBJ2-3|TRBV4-3|NA
CASSQKASGGTDTQYF
>TRBJ2-7|TRBV28|NA
CASSPTFIAYEQYF
>TRBJ2-5|TRBV18|NA
CASSPARTSGRETQYF
>TRBJ1-4|TRBV28|NA
CASRGRRNEKLFF